The rows below give T cell receptor beta chains drawn from one sample of a study of blood T cell repertoires in COVID-19. The method was immunoSEQ multiplex PCR; TCRdb's version includes in-frame clones alone and lacks a portion of them. Among 220,000 or so clones listed, roughly 86% were seen once. Sequenced sample: peripheral blood. The receptors come from a woman aged 45-60 years with COVID-19, enrolled during active disease. Each CDR3 is given with its conserved first and last residue. D genes are given only for firm matches. The size entry is marked missing in some rows and otherwise reads once, few, many or a size class.

TRBJ2-3,once,TRBV6-1,NA,TGTGCCAGCAGTGATGGCAGGCCTAGCACAGATACGCAGTATTTT,CASSDGRPSTDTQYF
TRBJ2-7,NA,TRBV27,NA,TGTGCCAGCAAGGACAAGGACTTC,CASKDKDF
TRBJ2-3,once,TRBV3-1/TRBV3-2,TRBD2,TGTGCCAGCAGCCGACTAGCGGGGGGCCGCGATACGCAGTATTTT,CASSRLAGGRDTQYF
TRBJ1-5,NA,TRBV7-8,NA,TGTGCCAGCAGCCCGTCAGGGGATCAGCCCCAGCATTTT,CASSPSGDQPQHF
TRBJ1-5,NA,TRBV7-2,NA,TGTGCCAGCAGCTTAGATCCAGACAGAAATCAGCCCCAGCATTTT,CASSLDPDRNQPQHF
TRBJ1-4,NA,TRBV7-7,NA,TGTGCCAGCAGCGCAATAGCAACTAATGAAAAACTGTTTTTT,CASSAIATNEKLFF
TRBJ1-1,NA,TRBV30,NA,TGTGCCTCGGCAGGGGAAAGGACGGCGACTGAAGCTTTCTTT,CASAGERTATEAFF
TRBJ1-1,once,TRBV6-5,TRBD1,TGTGCCAGCTTGGGACAGGACACTGAAGCTTTCTTT,CASLGQDTEAFF
TRBJ2-3,NA,TRBV10-1,NA,TGCGCCAGCAGCTCAACTAATGTGCCGCAGTATTTT,CASSSTNVPQYF
TRBJ2-7,once,TRBV5-1,TRBD1,TGCGCCAGCAGCCCTGGACAGGGTGAGCAGTACTTC,CASSPGQGEQYF
TRBJ2-6,NA,TRBV19,TRBD1,TGTGCCAGTCGGCGGGACAGGGCTGAGGCCAACGTCCTGACTTTC,CASRRDRAEANVLTF
TRBJ1-2,NA,TRBV27,TRBD1,TGTGCCAGCAAGAGACAGGGAAGCTATGGCTACACCTTC,CASKRQGSYGYTF
TRBJ2-1,NA,TRBV12-5,NA,TGTGCTAGTGGTTATACTCTAGAAGCCGGCCCTAGGCTAGCAGGTGGAAATGAGCAGTTCTTC,CASGYTLEAGPRLAGGNEQFF
TRBJ2-3,few,TRBV7-2,TRBD2,TGTGCCAGCAGCTTAAGGCTAGCGGAAACAGATACGCAGTATTTT,CASSLRLAETDTQYF
TRBJ1-1,NA,TRBV6-6,NA,TGTGCCAGCACCGACCCTCCCAGGTCAGCGAACACTGAAGCTTTCTTT,CASTDPPRSANTEAFF
TRBJ2-6,once,TRBV7-3,NA,TGTGCCAGCAGCCATTCAAGGGGGTCTGGGGCCAACGTCCTGACTTTC,CASSHSRGSGANVLTF